This T cell receptor beta chain was sequenced for a study of blood T cell repertoires in COVID-19 (TCRdb year 2020). A note on the overall study: The collaborator samples originated in the United States, Italy and Spain and spanned the acute and convalescent phases of COVID-19. The prospective study material was composed of cDNA or gDNA derived from T cells, B-cell-depleted T cells, or PBMCs. Subjects who had been exposed to COVID-19, were actively infected with it, or had recovered from it provided the deeply sampled blood TCRbeta repertoires that made up the dataset. The repertoires were released in a freely available public database meant as a resource for research on the immune response to SARS-CoV-2. Samples came from the ongoing ImmuneRACE study (first 160 participants) plus 1,254 subjects from 6 global collaborators. Nearly every sample came with metadata listing a de-identified subject ID, COVID-19 status, age in years and sex. Where available, HLA class I and class II types were taken from metadata supplied by the sample provider and were not determined by assay-based typing. General study outcomes and caveats: Clinical and demographic metadata were provided uncurated, with the amount varying by source and participant.

Germline trimming amounts to 6 bases on V and 0 bases on J, with 19 as the count of junction bases outside the gene matches. The germline V gene encodes CDR1 ENHRY and CDR2 SYGVKD. Its CDR3 holds 20 amino acids, cysteine through phenylalanine. The DNA shown is the 60-base CDR3, in frame from base 1. A word on this clone: The target of this receptor is not known. Qualities for individual bases were not recorded, and no much larger clone is one base off.

At one collaborating source in Seattle, patients were enrolled during active infection and were followed longitudinally through the course of disease. Each collaborating institution followed its own protocols to collect whole blood in K2EDTA tubes. Collaborator samples were shipped for TCRbeta analysis as frozen whole blood, isolated PBMCs, or DNA extracted from either sample type. TCRbeta CDR3 regions were amplified from genomic DNA by means of the immunoSEQ Assay, a bias-controlled multiplex PCR. In the authors' own workflow: The number of nucleated cells in each sample was estimated by amplification of reference gene primers within the assay. Sequence reads were collapsed and filtered to measure the absolute abundance of every unique TCRbeta CDR3 rearrangement. For each sample, productive Simpson clonality was calculated as the square root of Simpson's diversity index over productive rearrangements. The source is immuneACCESS, and TCRdb retained only in-frame sequences with V and J called. Part of the clones is not carried over; for the studies checked, unresolved V genes explain less than half of this, and the remainder is unexplained. The V and J calls and clone size were taken over from that table, and D and trimming were inferred from the DNA. The sample table shows approximately 300,000 clones, and around 90% are seen once. The ten most abundant clones make up 6.5% to 8% of the sample.

This clonotype originated in a young woman with COVID-19, enrolled during active disease. The rearranged chain carries TRBV10-3 and TRBJ1-2; TRBD1 aligns with 10 central bases. Sequenced: peripheral blood. The CDR3 region has the sequence CAIRSAPGTGAGRANYGYTF. In nucleotide form, the sequence is TGTGCCATCAGATCAGCTCCCGGGACAGGGGCAGGCCGAGCTAACTATGGCTACACCTTC.